One sample yielded the 7 T cell receptor beta chains listed below, sequenced in a study of cytomegalovirus exposure and HLA in healthy donors. Researchers ran the PCR with 60 Vbeta and 13 Jbeta primers. The repertoire was sequenced with immunoSEQ multiplex PCR; TCRdb's copy has only in-frame clones and lacks some. The repertoire includes about 130,000 clones, 75% to 90% of them detected once, and 6.7% sits in the top ten. Sequencing was done on a sample of PBMCs. These receptors originate from a woman in her twenties or thirties in good health and CMV-seropositive.

CDR3 sequence: CASSSGTGGRYGYTF. CDR3 coding DNA: TGTGCCAGCAGTTCCGGGACAGGGGGCAGGTATGGCTACACCTTC. The chain is built from TRBV28 and TRBJ1-2, with 12 bases matching TRBD1. Germline lookup yields CDR1 MDHEN and CDR2 SYDVKM. The CDR3 is 15 amino acids. Losses at the gene ends were 4 bases for V and 5 bases for J; bases not matched to a gene: 5.

The chain joins TRBV28 to TRBJ1-2; D ambiguous. CDR1 is MDHEN, CDR2 SYDVKM, per germline. The CDR3 length is 14 residues. V lost 2 bases, J lost 1 base, and 8 bases lay in between. The CDR3 nucleotides are TGTGCCAGCAGTTTAATCTCCGGTAACTATGGCTACACCTTC. Its translation is CASSLISGNYGYTF.

This chain joins TRBV7-2 and TRBJ1-1, with D tentatively TRBD1 (6 bases). CDR3 length: 13 residues. Trimming took 5 bases from V and 12 from J, leaving 19 bases between them. Germline CDR1 and CDR2: SGHTA and FQGNSA. CDR3: CASSLLGGYGTFF. The CDR3 bases are TGTGCCAGCAGCCTCCTAGGGGGATATGGCACTTTCTTT.

The chain links TRBV5-4 to TRBJ2-1, with 11 bases aligning to TRBD2. V lost 0 bases, J lost 10 bases, and 6 bases stayed unmatched. Germline CDR1 and CDR2: SGHNT and YYREEE (reference sequence). The CDR3 contains 15 residues. CDR3 in amino acids: CASSLVAGGPGEQFF. CDR3 nucleotides: TGTGCCAGCAGCTTGGTAGCGGGGGGGCCTGGGGAGCAGTTCTTC.

This clone appeared a single time. The chain recombines TRBV5-4 with TRBJ1-2; 9 nucleotides match TRBD1. V lost 5 bases and J lost 6; bases outside the gene matches: 14. There are 16 residues in the CDR3. CDR1 SGHNT and CDR2 YYREEE come from the germline V gene (reference sequence). The CDR3: CASSLIGGQGYDGYTF. The CDR3 DNA sequence: TGTGCCAGCAGTCTAATCGGAGGACAGGGGTATGATGGCTACACCTTC.

V and J are TRBV5-1 and TRBJ2-3, with a possible D match to TRBD1 (5 bases). V was clipped by 5 bases and J by 3 bases, with 10 bases between them. The CDR3 extends over 13 amino acids. From germline, CDR1 is SGHRS and CDR2 YFSETQ. The CDR3 region is CASRDKVTDTQYF. In DNA, the CDR3 is TGCGCCAGCAGGGACAAGGTTACAGATACGCAGTATTTT. Full variable domain (remainder filled in from reference TRBV5-1 and TRBJ2-3): KAGVTQTPRYLIKTRGQQVTLSCSPISGHRSVSWYQQTPGQGLQFLFEYFSETQRNKGNFPGRFSGRQFSNSRSEMNVSTLELGDSALYLCASRDKVTDTQYFGPGTRLTVL.

The J gene is TRBJ2-5, the V gene TRBV18; tentatively, D is TRBD1 (6 bases). CDR1 is KGHSH and CDR2 is LQKENI in the germline V gene. The CDR3 has 15 amino acids. Trimming took 0 bases from V and 5 from J, leaving 13 bases between them. The CDR3, as DNA: TGTGCCAGCTCACCACCGAACAGGGAAGGGGAGACCCAGTACTTC. Its protein product is CASSPPNREGETQYF.